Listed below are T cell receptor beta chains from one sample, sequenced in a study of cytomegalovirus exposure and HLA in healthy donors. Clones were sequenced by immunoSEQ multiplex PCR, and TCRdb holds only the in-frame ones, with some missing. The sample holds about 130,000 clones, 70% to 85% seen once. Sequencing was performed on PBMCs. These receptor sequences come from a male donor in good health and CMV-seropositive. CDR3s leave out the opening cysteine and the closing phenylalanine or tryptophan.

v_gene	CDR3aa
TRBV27	ASSLSGRGGSEKLF
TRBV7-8	ASSPWYRDNTEAF
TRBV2	ASSNRGPNYGYT
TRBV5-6	ASSGSGYGYT
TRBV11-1	ASRRTDRGPYEQY
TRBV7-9	ASSPGTGFNTGELF
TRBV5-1	ASSSHSSYNEQF
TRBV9	ASSAGQNTEAF
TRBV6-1	ASSNLRGSETQY
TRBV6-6	ASSYGEYSPLH
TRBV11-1	ASSPINEDEAF
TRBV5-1	ASSLMRPNTGELF
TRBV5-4	ASSLVGRSTREQY
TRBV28	ASSSPGGSHQETQY
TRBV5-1	ASTLGQGKDTQY
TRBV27	ASSRAQVMNTEAF
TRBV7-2	ASSLKQGLTGELF
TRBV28	ASSQTGDKNIQY
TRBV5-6	ASSRDSNYEQY
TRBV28	ASSSLDRAYGYT
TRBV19	ASSIARGRREKLF
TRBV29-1	SVRGRTGESSYEQY
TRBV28	ASEPGGRNIQY
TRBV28	ASSFATNSNQPQH
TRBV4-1	ASSQPILTSINEKLF
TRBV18	ASSPGQNYGYT
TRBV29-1	SVGSLAGGPLTQY
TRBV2	ASTLQSYGYT
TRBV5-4	ASSAKLNRGYT
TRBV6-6	ASRVDRVEGYT
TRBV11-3	ASSKWGNGELF